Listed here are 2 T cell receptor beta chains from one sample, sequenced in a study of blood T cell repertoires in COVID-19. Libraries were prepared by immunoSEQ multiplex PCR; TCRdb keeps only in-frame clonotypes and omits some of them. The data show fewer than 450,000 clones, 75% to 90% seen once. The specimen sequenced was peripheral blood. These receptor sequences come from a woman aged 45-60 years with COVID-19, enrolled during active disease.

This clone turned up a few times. The chain's CDR3 is CASSPRLSEQFF. Here the CDR3 DNA reads TGTGCCAGCAGCCCTAGACTAAGTGAGCAGTTCTTC. The chain employs TRBV11-2 and TRBJ2-1; maybe TRBD2 (5 bases). Germline V gives CDR1 SGHAT, CDR2 FQNNGV. The length of the CDR3 is 12 residues. Trimming left V 5 bases short and J 9 bases short, with 11 bases between.

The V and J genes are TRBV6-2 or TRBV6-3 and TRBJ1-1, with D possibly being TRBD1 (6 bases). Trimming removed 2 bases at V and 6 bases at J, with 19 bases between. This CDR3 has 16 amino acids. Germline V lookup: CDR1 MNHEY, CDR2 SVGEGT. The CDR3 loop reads CASSYLRGQTGAEAFF. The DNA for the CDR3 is TGTGCCAGCAGTTACCTTCGCGGACAGACGGGCGCTGAAGCTTTCTTT.